The text below deals with one TCR beta chain. These data are taken from a study of PD-1 blockade in classical Hodgkin lymphoma. Data came from immunoSEQ multiplex PCR; TCRdb stores just in-frame clones and leaves some out. Of about 9,100 clones in the sample, around two thirds were seen once. Patients all relapsed after autologous stem cell transplantation, and there was variation in brentuximab vedotin exposure. Magnetic negative selection purified CD4+ T cells from thawed PBMCs. Looked up from germline, CDR1 is SGHVS and CDR2 is FQNEAQ. V was clipped by 3 bases and J by 5 bases; unmatched bases: 8. CDR3 length equals 16 residues.

The clonotype originates from a human donor with classical Hodgkin lymphoma. This sample comprised CD4+ T cells from blood, obtained at baseline. The chain employs TRBV7-8 and TRBJ2-1; 9 positions agree with TRBD2. The CDR3 is CASSFPGLAANNEQFF. The DNA of the CDR3 is TGTGCCAGCAGCTTCCCGGGACTAGCCGCCAACAATGAGCAGTTCTTC.